These 14 T cell receptor beta chains came from one sample sequenced in a study of blood T cell repertoires in COVID-19. Here immunoSEQ multiplex PCR was the method, and the copy in TCRdb shows in-frame clones only, minus some. The sample shows 80,000 or so clones, about 73% of them seen only once. Specimen: peripheral blood. These receptors were taken from a man aged 50-60 years with active or convalescent COVID-19.

The rearrangement uses TRBV6-1 and TRBJ1-1; 9 nucleotides match TRBD1. The CDR3 extends over 16 amino acids. Germline V CDR1 and CDR2: MNHNS, SASEGT. Trimming at V came to 1 base and at J to 0 bases, leaving 3 bases not matched to a gene. Here the CDR3 DNA reads TGTGCCAGCAGTGAAGGGCGGACAGGGGTGAACACTGAAGCTTTCTTT. Protein product: CASSEGRTGVNTEAFF.

This chain joins TRBV7-9 and TRBJ1-2, with a possible D match to TRBD1 (6 bases). There are 15 residues in the CDR3. Germline V CDR1 and CDR2: SEHNR, FQNEAQ (reference sequence). Between the trimmed V and J ends, which lost 5 bases and 0 bases, there was a span of 13 bases. CDR3 in amino acids: CASSRPTGTNYGYTF. The CDR3 DNA follows: TGTGCCAGCAGCCGCCCGACAGGTACTAACTATGGCTACACCTTC.

V and J are TRBV9 and TRBJ2-3; the match to TRBD2 covers 7 bases. The CDR3 sequence is 13 residues long. V was clipped by 7 bases and J by 4 bases; unmatched bases: 6. Per germline, CDR1 SGDLS and CDR2 YYNGEE. Here the CDR3 DNA reads TGTGCCAGCGGACTTAGCGGGTCAGATACGCAGTATTTT. Encoded protein: CASGLSGSDTQYF.

About this clone: At the DNA level, this CDR3 is encoded by other sequences in the same sample as well. The rearrangement uses TRBV7-9 and TRBJ1-2; D not resolved. Germline loops: CDR1 SEHNR, CDR2 FQNEAQ (reference sequence). This CDR3 is built from 13 residues. Trimming removed 2 bases at V and 2 bases at J, with 6 bases between. CDR3 coding DNA: TGTGCCAGCAGCTTACCCGGGAACTATGGCTACACCTTC. Its translation is CASSLPGNYGYTF. Drawing the rest from reference TRBV7-9 and TRBJ1-2, the complete variable domain is DTGVSQNPRHKITKRGQNVTFRCDPISEHNRLYWYRQTLGQGPEFLTYFQNEAQLEKSRLLSDRFSAERPKGSFSTLEIQRTEQGDSAMYLCASSLPGNYGYTFGSGTRLTVV.

This chain connects TRBV5-1 to TRBJ2-7, with TRBD1 matching 7 bases. Trimming at V came to 4 bases and at J to 12 bases, leaving 22 bases not matched to a gene. This CDR3 contains 16 residues. CDR1 and CDR2 (germline): SGHRS, YFSETQ. The DNA of the CDR3 is TGCGCCAGCAGCGTTGGGGACAGCCTTCCTACCGGCCCAGGGTACTTC. This translates into CASSVGDSLPTGPGYF.

V is TRBV6-1 and J is TRBJ2-6; no clear D gene. The CDR3 spans 16 residues. Trimming took off 2 bases at V and 4 bases at J, with 12 bases between the two ends. Germline lookup yields CDR1 MNHNS and CDR2 SASEGT. The CDR3 protein is CASSETPFSGANVLTF. In DNA form, the CDR3 reads TGTGCCAGCAGTGAAACACCGTTCTCGGGGGCCAACGTCCTGACTTTC.

The chain uses TRBV18 and TRBJ2-6; D possibly corresponds to TRBD2 (5 bases). The length of the CDR3 is 14 residues. CDR1 is KGHSH, CDR2 LQKENI, per germline. V gave up 11 bases and J gave up 1 base, with 12 bases separating them. CDR3 in amino acids: CASEPGSGANVLTF. The CDR3 nucleotides are TGTGCCTCAGAGCCGGGATCTGGGGCCAACGTCCTGACTTTC. Looking up the rest from reference TRBV18 and TRBJ2-6 gives the full variable domain: NAGVMQNPRHLVRRRGQEARLRCSPMKGHSHVYWYRQLPEEGLKFMVYLQKENIIDESGMPKERFSAEFPKEGPSILRIQQVVRGDSAAYFCASEPGSGANVLTFGAGSRLTVL.

The CDR3 is CASDRTSGGAATQYF. In nucleotides, the CDR3 is TGTGCCAGCGATAGGACTAGCGGGGGGGCCGCTACGCAGTATTTT. The rearrangement uses TRBV7-8 and TRBJ2-3; TRBD2 matches at 15 bases. The germline CDR1 and CDR2 sequences are SGHVS and FQNEAQ. This CDR3 region has 15 residues. After removal of 8 bases from V and 8 bases from J, the junction contained 8 bases not matched to a gene.

The rearrangement links TRBV7-3 to TRBJ1-4; TRBD1 matches 7 bases. Unmatched junction bases numbered 4, after V lost 5 bases and J lost 7 bases. Germline CDR1 SGHTA, CDR2 FQGTGA. The CDR3 is 13 residues long. The CDR3 DNA reads TGTGCCAGCAGCCGGACAGGAGGTGAAAAACTGTTTTTT. Translating gives CASSRTGGEKLFF. Based on the CDR3 plus reference TRBV7-3 and TRBJ1-4, the full variable domain is GAGVSQTPSNKVTEKGKYVELRCDPISGHTALYWYRQSLGQGPEFLIYFQGTGAADDSGLPNDRFFAVRPEGSVSTLKIQRTERGDSAVYLCASSRTGGEKLFFGSGTQLSVL.

This clone has a handful of counts. The chain is built from TRBV6-5 and TRBJ1-1; tentatively, D is TRBD1 (5 bases). CDR3 length: 14 residues. Trimming took off 6 bases at V and 4 bases at J, with 15 bases between the two ends. Germline loops: CDR1 MNHEY, CDR2 SVGAGI. The CDR3 loop is CASSVREGTTEAFF. The CDR3 DNA sequence: TGTGCCAGCAGCGTCAGGGAGGGGACCACTGAAGCTTTCTTT.

V usage is TRBV5-1 and J usage is TRBJ1-2; no firm D call. CDR1 and CDR2 (germline): SGHRS, YFSETQ. V was trimmed by 4 bases and J by 3 bases, leaving 4 bases between them. The CDR3 runs to 11 residues. CDR3: CASSQDYGYTF. The CDR3 region has the DNA TGCGCCAGCAGCCAGGACTATGGCTACACCTTC.

This clone is deemed medium-sized. V usage is TRBV3-1 (or the pseudogene TRBV3-2) and J usage is TRBJ1-1, with D hard to call. Deletions cut 1 base from V and 1 base from J, with 10 bases between. Germline CDR1 LGHDT, CDR2 YNNKEL (reference sequence). The CDR3 has 15 amino acids. The CDR3 nucleotides are TGTGCCAGCAGCCAAGGGTCAGATGCGAACACTGAAGCTTTCTTT. Its translation: CASSQGSDANTEAFF.

V and J are TRBV18 and TRBJ2-7; no clear D. Trimming took off 0 bases at V and 5 bases at J, with 11 bases between the two ends. There are 14 residues in the CDR3. Per germline, CDR1 KGHSH and CDR2 LQKENI. CDR3 sequence (DNA): TGTGCCAGCTCACCACCGGCCAGTCTGGACGAGCAGTACTTC. It yields the protein CASSPPASLDEQYF.

This sequence joins TRBV27 and TRBJ1-1; D is unclear. The ends were cut back, 4 bases at V and 8 bases at J, with 11 bases in the middle. The CDR3 is 12 residues long. The germline V gene has CDR1 MNHEY and CDR2 SMNVEV (reference sequence). For the CDR3, the DNA is TGTGCCAGCAGTTCCCTGGAGAGAGAAGCTTTCTTT. It specifies CASSSLEREAFF.